This is a list of T cell receptor beta chains from one sample in a study of blood T cell repertoires in COVID-19. This table comes from immunoSEQ multiplex PCR, and its TCRdb copy is limited to in-frame clones, with some not included. Here the sample spans about 180,000 clones, roughly 84% being singletons. The sample taken for sequencing was peripheral blood. The origin of the receptors is a human donor in a cohort sampled during active COVID-19. Each CDR3 is given with its conserved first and last residue. Fields, in order: J gene, V gene, CDR3 length, CDR3 protein.

TRBJ2-7,TRBV18,17,CASSPPYAGQSSYEQYF
TRBJ1-2,TRBV18,15,CASSPETAPDYGYTF
TRBJ2-3,TRBV19,16,CASSMSGRAIGDTQYF
TRBJ2-1,TRBV19,16,CASSSWTSGVYNEQFF
TRBJ2-7,TRBV27,16,CASRPLGAEGSYEQYF
TRBJ2-7,TRBV13,14,CASREGVAGNEQYF
TRBJ2-7,TRBV5-4,12,CASSWGQGEQYF
TRBJ2-1,TRBV11-2,12,CASSSSGIEQFF
TRBJ1-5,TRBV7-2,16,CASSLAQGYSNQPQHF
TRBJ1-5,TRBV7-7,15,CASSLSRTPGGPQHF
TRBJ1-1,TRBV6-1,13,CASSESGAGEAFF
TRBJ2-7,TRBV4-1,16,CASSQSRTGGIYEQYF
TRBJ2-5,TRBV5-1,15,CASSLQFSGRETQYF
TRBJ2-2,TRBV24-1,13,CATSEQNTGELFF
TRBJ2-1,TRBV9,15,CASSFRAGGDNEQFF
TRBJ1-2,TRBV5-7,15,CASSWEPETDYGYTF
TRBJ2-3,TRBV2,15,CASKRLAGGVDTQYF
TRBJ2-1,TRBV5-8,15,CASSLGTGGLDEQFF
TRBJ1-2,TRBV2,14,CASSGGTGTYGYTF
TRBJ2-3,TRBV9,17,CASSPGKSGRVTDTQYF
TRBJ2-2,TRBV3-1/TRBV3-2,14,CASRWTGNTGELFF
TRBJ1-5,TRBV10-3,14,CAISESYSNQPQHF
TRBJ2-5,TRBV23-1,16,CASSPLKTGPEETQYF
TRBJ1-3,TRBV9,16,CASSVASRATGNTIYF
TRBJ1-1,TRBV2,11,CASSTSGEAFF
TRBJ1-6,TRBV5-4,14,CASSSRYSNSPLHF
TRBJ2-1,TRBV6-1,17,CASSDRGGVSSYNEQFF
TRBJ2-3,TRBV9,14,CASSLGGRTDTQYF
TRBJ2-7,TRBV5-4,15,CASSLTLDRVDEQYF
TRBJ2-2,TRBV7-2,15,CASSSGIPNTGELFF
TRBJ2-3,TRBV7-2,14,CASSLDPLEDTQYF
TRBJ1-4,TRBV5-4,16,CASSPSVGQGNEKLFF
TRBJ1-1,TRBV6-1,16,CASSELTGPMNTEAFF
TRBJ1-3,TRBV7-2,15,CASSLVGQGANTIYF
TRBJ1-1,TRBV11-2,16,CASRTPGQKMNTEAFF
TRBJ1-6,TRBV5-1,15,CASSYGTGNNSPLHF
TRBJ1-1,TRBV12-5,13,CASGLSTKTEAFF
TRBJ2-7,TRBV18,15,CASSTGTTSSYEQYF
TRBJ1-4,TRBV2,14,CASCRETTNEKLFF
TRBJ2-1,TRBV6-5,15,CASDSGGLPYNEQFF
TRBJ2-3,TRBV7-9,17,CASSLRGRGGSTDTQYF
TRBJ1-6,TRBV10-3,16,CAISDPTGAGNSPLHF
TRBJ1-2,TRBV5-1,16,CASSLSAGKANYGYTF
TRBJ1-1,TRBV18,13,CASSPGQNTEAFF
TRBJ2-1,TRBV28,15,CASLSGAGGENEQFF
TRBJ2-7,TRBV28,15,CAILSGRAGFYEQYF
TRBJ2-5,TRBV2,16,CASSEDLARSQETQYF
TRBJ1-4,TRBV5-1,14,CASSGGSTNEKLFF
TRBJ2-7,TRBV18,11,CASSPASEQYF
TRBJ1-1,TRBV6-4,14,CASSDSAENTEAFF
TRBJ1-6,TRBV2,15,CATLTGGAYNSPLHF
TRBJ2-7,TRBV2,14,CASSPDRLSYEQYF
TRBJ1-2,TRBV27,16,CASSSVTGTFGYGYTF
TRBJ1-3,TRBV3-1/TRBV3-2,15,CASSQAAGIGNTIYF
TRBJ2-7,TRBV6-5,14,CASSYQDRAYEQYF
TRBJ2-2,TRBV6-5,15,CASRRGTENTGELFF
TRBJ2-7,TRBV10-2,13,CASSGGSAAEQYF